This T cell receptor (beta chain) came from a study of T cell repertoires in cytomegalovirus infection. Study outcomes and limitations: Predominance within the ex vivo response was attributable to HLA-C-restricted CMV-specific TCR beta clonotypes.

This clonotype was counted ten times or more. Its antigen is unknown. TCRdb ran MiXCR on the reads and lists one entry per CDR3 protein. This table holds about 110,000 distinct CDR3 sequences, about 9.5% found once. The sample comprised PBMCs, sequenced either directly or after in vitro stimulation (not recorded which). This TCR was recovered from a human donor in good health (CMV status not recorded). Some clones in this sample may be carry-over from other donors' samples.

This CDR3 reads CASSLDQGDTQYF. As DNA, the CDR3 is TGTGCCAGCTCGCTGGACCAAGGAGATACGCAGTATTTT. V and J are TRBV7-2 and TRBJ2-3; D ambiguous. Germline lookup yields CDR1 SGHTA and CDR2 FQGNSA. Trimming pared 8 bases from V and 5 bases from J, leaving 14 bases between. This CDR3 contains 13 residues.